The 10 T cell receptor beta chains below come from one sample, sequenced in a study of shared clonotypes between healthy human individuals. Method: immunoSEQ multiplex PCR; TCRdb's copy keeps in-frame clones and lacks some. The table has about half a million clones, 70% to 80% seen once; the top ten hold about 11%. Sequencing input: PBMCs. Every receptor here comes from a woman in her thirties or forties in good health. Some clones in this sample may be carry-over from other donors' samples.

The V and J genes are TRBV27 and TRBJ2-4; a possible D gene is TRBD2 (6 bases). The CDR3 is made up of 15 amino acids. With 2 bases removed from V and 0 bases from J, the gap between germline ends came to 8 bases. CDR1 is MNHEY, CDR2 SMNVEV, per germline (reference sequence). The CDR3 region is CASSLQGLAKNIQYF. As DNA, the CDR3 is TGTGCCAGCAGTTTACAGGGACTAGCCAAAAACATTCAGTACTTC.

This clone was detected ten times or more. CDR3 bases: TGTGCCAGCCGACAACCGGGACAGGGTTTAACTGGCTACACCTTC. Its translation is CASRQPGQGLTGYTF. This chain joins TRBV6-5 and TRBJ1-2; the match to TRBD1 covers 9 bases. Germline CDR1 MNHEY, CDR2 SVGAGI. This CDR3 comprises 15 residues. J lost 7 bases, V lost 8 bases, and 14 bases had no gene match.

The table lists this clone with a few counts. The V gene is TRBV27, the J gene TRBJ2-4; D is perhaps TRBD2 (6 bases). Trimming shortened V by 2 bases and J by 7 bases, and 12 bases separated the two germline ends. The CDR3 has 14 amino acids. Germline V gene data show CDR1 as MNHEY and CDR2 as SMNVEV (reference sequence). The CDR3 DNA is TGTGCCAGCAGTTTAGGGACTTTCCCGAACATTCAGTACTTC. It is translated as CASSLGTFPNIQYF.

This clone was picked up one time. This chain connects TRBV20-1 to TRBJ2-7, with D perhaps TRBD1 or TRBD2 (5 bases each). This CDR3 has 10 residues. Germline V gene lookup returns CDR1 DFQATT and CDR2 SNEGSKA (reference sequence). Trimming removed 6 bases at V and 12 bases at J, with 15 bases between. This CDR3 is CSAIGTTPYF. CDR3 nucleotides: TGCAGTGCCATCGGGACCACCCCGTACTTC.

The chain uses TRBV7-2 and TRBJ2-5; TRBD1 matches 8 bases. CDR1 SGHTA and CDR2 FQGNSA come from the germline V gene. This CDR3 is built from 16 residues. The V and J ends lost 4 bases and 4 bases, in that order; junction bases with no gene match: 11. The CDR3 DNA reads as TGTGCCAGCAGCTCTACTGCAGGGGGCACAGGAGAGACCCAGTACTTC. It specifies CASSSTAGGTGETQYF.

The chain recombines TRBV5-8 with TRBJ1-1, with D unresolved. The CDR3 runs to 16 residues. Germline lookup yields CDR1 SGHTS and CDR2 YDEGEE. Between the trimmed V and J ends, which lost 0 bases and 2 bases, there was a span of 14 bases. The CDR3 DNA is TGTGCCAGCAGCTTGGTACCGGTACAGAGAAACACTGAAGCTTTCTTT. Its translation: CASSLVPVQRNTEAFF.

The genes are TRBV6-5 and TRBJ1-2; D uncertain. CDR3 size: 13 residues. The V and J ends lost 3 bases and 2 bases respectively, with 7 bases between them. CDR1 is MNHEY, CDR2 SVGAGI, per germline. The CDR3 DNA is TGTGCCAGCAGTTATGACAACAACTATGGCTACACCTTC. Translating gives CASSYDNNYGYTF.

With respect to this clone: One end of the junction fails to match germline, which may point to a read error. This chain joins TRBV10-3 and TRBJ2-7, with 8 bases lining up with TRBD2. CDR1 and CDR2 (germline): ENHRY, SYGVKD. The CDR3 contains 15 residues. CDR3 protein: CASSYSAGGSDEQYF. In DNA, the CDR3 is TGTGCCAGCAGTTACTCTGCGGGAGGTTCGGACGAGCAGTACTTC.

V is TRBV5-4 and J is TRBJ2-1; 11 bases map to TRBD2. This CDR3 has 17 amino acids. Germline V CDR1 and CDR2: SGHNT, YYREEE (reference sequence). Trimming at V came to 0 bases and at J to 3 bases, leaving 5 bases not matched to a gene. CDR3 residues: CASSLGLAGGVYNEQFF. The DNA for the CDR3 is TGTGCCAGCAGCTTGGGGCTAGCGGGAGGTGTCTACAATGAGCAGTTCTTC.

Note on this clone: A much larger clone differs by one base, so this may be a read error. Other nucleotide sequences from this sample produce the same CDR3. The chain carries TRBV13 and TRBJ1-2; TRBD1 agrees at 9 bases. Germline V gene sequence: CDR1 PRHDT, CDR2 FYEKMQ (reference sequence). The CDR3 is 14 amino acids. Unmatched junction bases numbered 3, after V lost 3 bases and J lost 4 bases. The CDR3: CASSLKDRGYGYTF. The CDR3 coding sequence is TGTGCCAGCAGCTTGAAGGACAGGGGCTATGGCTACACCTTC.